A selection of T cell receptor beta chains follows, all from one sample in a study of shared clonotypes between healthy human individuals. Some clones are missing from TCRdb's copy, which holds only in-frame ones; the method was immunoSEQ multiplex PCR. The data show 2 million to 2.5 million clones, with roughly 95% seen just once and 0.1% to 0.15% held by the top ten. Sequencing was carried out using naive CD4+ T cells sorted from blood. The receptors here all came from a man younger than 35 in good health. Each CDR3 is given with its conserved first and last residue. D genes are given only for firm matches. Rows give clone size only sometimes, using once, few, many, or a class for an expanded clone.

j_call d_call v_call clone_size cdr3_nt cdr3_aa
TRBJ2-7 TRBD2 TRBV7-6 - TGTGCCAGCAGCTTAGGAGAGACTAGCGGGATCGGCTACGAGCAGTACTTC CASSLGETSGIGYEQYF
TRBJ2-5 - TRBV18 - TGTGCCAGCTCACCGGGGCTACAAGAGACCCAGTACTTC CASSPGLQETQYF
TRBJ2-1 - TRBV7-2 - TGTGCCAGCAGCTTAGACCGGGACCCCTCCTACAATGAGCAGTTCTTC CASSLDRDPSYNEQFF
TRBJ2-1 - TRBV2 - TGTGCCAGCAGTGAGAGGACCCAGGGTCTAGAGCAGTTCTTC CASSERTQGLEQFF
TRBJ2-7 TRBD2 TRBV6-6 - TGTGCCAGCAGTTCACTAGCGGGCGAGCAGTACTTC CASSSLAGEQYF
TRBJ1-2 - TRBV10-3 - TGTGCCACCACACTTCAGGGGAACTATGGCTACACCTTC CATTLQGNYGYTF
TRBJ1-1 - TRBV28 once TGTGCCAGCAGTCGACATTCGGACACTGAAGCTTTCTTT CASSRHSDTEAFF
TRBJ1-1 - TRBV27 once TGTGCCAGCAGTTTAAGGGGAGGGAACACTGAAGCTTTCTTT CASSLRGGNTEAFF
TRBJ2-5 TRBD2 TRBV6-1 once TGTGCCAGCAGTAACCGACTAGCGGGGCAAGAGACCCAGTACTTC CASSNRLAGQETQYF
TRBJ1-3 - TRBV15 - TGTGCCACCAGCAGAGAAGGCACATCTGGAAACACCATATATTTT CATSREGTSGNTIYF
TRBJ2-7 - TRBV18 - TGTGCCAGCTCCCAAGAGATGGGCCAAGTCTACGAGCAGTACTTC CASSQEMGQVYEQYF
TRBJ1-1 - TRBV5-1 - TGCGCCAGCACCCTGGGGGGGCCCACTGAAGCTTTCTTT CASTLGGPTEAFF
TRBJ2-2 - TRBV30 - TGTGCCTGCCCGACTAGGGCCAACGGGGAGCTGTTTTTT CACPTRANGELFF
TRBJ1-1 - TRBV6-6 - TGTGCCAGCAGTTACAGGAGAGGGGCTGAAGCTTTCTTT CASSYRRGAEAFF
TRBJ2-1 TRBD1 TRBV30 - TGTGCCTGGAGTGCAAACAGGGGGCTCTACAATGAGCAGTTCTTC CAWSANRGLYNEQFF
TRBJ1-6 - TRBV10-3 - TGTGCCATCAGAACGTTAGATGTGTATAATTCACCCCTCCACTTT CAIRTLDVYNSPLHF
TRBJ1-2 - TRBV5-4 - TGTGCCAGCAGCTCCCCTAGGTACAACTATGGCTACACCTTC CASSSPRYNYGYTF
TRBJ2-7 - TRBV2 - TGTGCCAGCAGGGACACCTTCTCCTACGAGCAGTACTTC CASRDTFSYEQYF
TRBJ2-1 TRBD2 TRBV9 - TGTGCCACCGGAACGGGGACTAGCCCTAATGAGCAGTTCTTC CATGTGTSPNEQFF
TRBJ1-2 TRBD1 TRBV29-1 - TGCAGCGTTGCCCGGGACAGGGAGGATGGCTACACCTTC CSVARDREDGYTF
TRBJ2-3 TRBD1 TRBV6-6 - TGTGCCAGCAGTAGAGGACAGGATACAGATACGCAGTATTTT CASSRGQDTDTQYF
TRBJ2-7 TRBD1 TRBV6-6 once TGTGCCAGCAGTAAGAGGGACAGCACCTCCTACGAGCAGTACTTC CASSKRDSTSYEQYF
TRBJ2-7 TRBD2 TRBV12-5 - TGTGCTAGTGGTTTGGTAATCTGGCGGGAGGGCTCCTACGAGCAGTACTTC CASGLVIWREGSYEQYF
TRBJ2-1 TRBD2 TRBV10-1 - TGCGCCAGCGGGATAGGGACTAGCATCGGTGAGCAGTTCTTC CASGIGTSIGEQFF
TRBJ1-2 TRBD1 TRBV18 - TGTGCCAGCTCACCGGGACAGGCTTACGGCTATGGCTACACCTTC CASSPGQAYGYGYTF
TRBJ1-6 - TRBV6-6 - TGTGCCAGCAGTTATACCCTCACAGGAAATAATTCACCCCTCCACTTT CASSYTLTGNNSPLHF
TRBJ2-7 - TRBV11-2 - TGTGCCTCCCTCTTTAGGTACGAGCAGTACTTC CASLFRYEQYF
TRBJ1-1 - TRBV6-6 - TGTGCCAGCAGTTACCCGGGGACCGTGAACACTGAAGCTTTCTTT CASSYPGTVNTEAFF
TRBJ2-3 - TRBV14 - TGTGCCAGCAGCCCTCGACTGACAGATACGCAGTATTTT CASSPRLTDTQYF
TRBJ1-1 - TRBV15 - TGTGCCACCAGCAGAGAGTATATAGGACCCACTGAAGCTTTCTTT CATSREYIGPTEAFF
TRBJ1-4 TRBD1 TRBV25-1 - TGTGCCAGCAGTGACGACAGGGTTGTAGGTGAAAAACTGTTTTTT CASSDDRVVGEKLFF
TRBJ1-1 TRBD1 TRBV5-4 - TGTGCCAGCAGCTCCGCGACTCGACAGGGGGCTGAAGCTTTCTTT CASSSATRQGAEAFF
TRBJ2-7 - TRBV7-9 - TGTGCCAGCAGCCCAACCTGGGAGCCCTACGAGCAGTACTTC CASSPTWEPYEQYF
TRBJ2-2 - TRBV18 - TGTGCCAGCTCACCAGATCCAACCGGGGAGCTGTTTTTT CASSPDPTGELFF
TRBJ2-7 - TRBV7-8 - TGTGCCAGCAGCCCGCCGGGACTTGTCTACGAGCAGTACTTC CASSPPGLVYEQYF
TRBJ2-1 TRBD2 TRBV5-3 once TGTGCCAGAAGCGCGGGACTAGCGGACAATGAGCAGTTCTTC CARSAGLADNEQFF
TRBJ2-3 - TRBV6-1 - TGTGCCAGCACATCGGGCGGAGATACGCAGTATTTT CASTSGGDTQYF
TRBJ2-7 TRBD1 TRBV30 - TGTGCCGCGAGGGGGACAGGGAGTCGAAACGAGCAGTACTTC CAARGTGSRNEQYF
TRBJ1-5 - TRBV2 - TGTGCCAGCAGTGTGGGAGGATATAGCAATCAGCCCCAGCATTTT CASSVGGYSNQPQHF
TRBJ1-4 - TRBV5-1 - TGCGCCAGCAGCTTGATGAACACGTCGCCTCGTGAAAAACTGTTTTTT CASSLMNTSPREKLFF
TRBJ2-3 - TRBV9 - TGTGCCAGCAGCGTAGCAGCGACAGATACGCAGTATTTT CASSVAATDTQYF
TRBJ2-7 TRBD2 TRBV30 - TGTGCCTGGAGTGGGACTAGCCAGGAACCGCAGTACTTC CAWSGTSQEPQYF
TRBJ1-2 - TRBV9 - TGTGCCAGCAGCGTAGGGACAGTAAACTATGGCTACACCTTC CASSVGTVNYGYTF
TRBJ2-5 TRBD1 TRBV5-6 - TGTGCCAGCAGCTCCGGGACAGGGAAAGAGACCCAGTACTTC CASSSGTGKETQYF
TRBJ1-5 TRBD1 TRBV6-6 - TGTGCCAGCAGTTATCACAGGGGCGGCAATCAGCCCCAGCATTTT CASSYHRGGNQPQHF
TRBJ2-1 - TRBV5-1 - TGCGCCAGCAGCTTGGGGCCGGGGGCCGGGACCTACAATGAGCAGTTCTTC CASSLGPGAGTYNEQFF
TRBJ1-3 - TRBV5-1 - TGCGCCAGCAGCTTCTCTGGCCCTCTCTCTGGAAACACCATATATTTT CASSFSGPLSGNTIYF
TRBJ2-2 - TRBV7-8 - TGTGCCGGAGGGGGACACCAACTAGCGCGAGACACCGGGGAGCTGTTTTTT CAGGGHQLARDTGELFF
TRBJ2-3 TRBD1 TRBV5-6 - TGTGCCAGCAGTTCGGACAGGGGGGGCACAGATACGCAGTATTTT CASSSDRGGTDTQYF
TRBJ1-5 - TRBV28 - TGTGCCACCAGCATTAGGATTCAGCCCCAGCATTTT CATSIRIQPQHF
TRBJ1-3 - TRBV30 - TGTGCCTGGAGGCTCGGCGGCTCTGGAAACACCATATATTTT CAWRLGGSGNTIYF
TRBJ2-7 - TRBV25-1 - TGTGCCAGCAGTGGGGGGATCCCAGGGGAGCAGTACTTC CASSGGIPGEQYF
TRBJ2-3 - TRBV4-1 - TGCGCCAGCAGCCAAGTAGGTTCGGGCGATCCCAATACGCAGTATTTT CASSQVGSGDPNTQYF
TRBJ2-3 - TRBV9 - TGTGCCAGCAGCCATGGCAGGGGCACAGATACGCAGTATTTT CASSHGRGTDTQYF
TRBJ2-1 - TRBV21-1 - TGTGCCAGCATTCCCTCTAGCGAGCCAAACAATGAGCAGTTCTTC CASIPSSEPNNEQFF